The following is a TCR beta chain sequence with its context. Its antigen is currently unknown. The germline gene is not matched at one end of the junction; a read error may be the cause. Germline CDR1 and CDR2: LGHNA and YSLEER. The CDR3 length is 14 residues. The data derive from a study of T cell repertoires in cytomegalovirus infection. Broader study findings: Identification of carriers of CMV plus the relevant HLA was achieved through cumulative public TCR beta family frequency.

MiXCR was run by TCRdb on the reads, yielding one entry per CDR3 protein. The sample shows 150,000 or so distinct CDR3 sequences, about a fifth of them seen only once. Sequenced here: CD8+ T cells from cultured PBMCs, sampled from culture after CMV antigen stimulation. The chain carries TRBV4-3 and TRBJ2-2; D is undetermined. The receptor was isolated from a human donor in good health (CMV status not recorded). Some clones in this sample may be carry-over from other donors' samples. The CDR3 sequence is CASSQDPATGELFF. CDR3 nucleotide sequence: TGCGCCAGTAGCCAAGATCCAGCCACCGGGGAGCTGTTTTTT.